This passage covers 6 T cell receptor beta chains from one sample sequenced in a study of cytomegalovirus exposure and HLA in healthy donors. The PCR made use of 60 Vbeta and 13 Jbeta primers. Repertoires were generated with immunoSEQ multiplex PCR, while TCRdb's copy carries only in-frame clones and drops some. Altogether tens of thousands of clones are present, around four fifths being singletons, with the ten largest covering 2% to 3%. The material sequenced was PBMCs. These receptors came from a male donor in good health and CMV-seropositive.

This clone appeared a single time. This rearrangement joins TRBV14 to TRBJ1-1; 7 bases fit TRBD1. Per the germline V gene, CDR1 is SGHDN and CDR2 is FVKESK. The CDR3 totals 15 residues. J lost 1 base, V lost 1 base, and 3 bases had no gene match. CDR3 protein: CASSQGGQPNTEAFF. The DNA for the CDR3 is TGTGCCAGCAGCCAAGGGGGACAGCCGAACACTGAAGCTTTCTTT.

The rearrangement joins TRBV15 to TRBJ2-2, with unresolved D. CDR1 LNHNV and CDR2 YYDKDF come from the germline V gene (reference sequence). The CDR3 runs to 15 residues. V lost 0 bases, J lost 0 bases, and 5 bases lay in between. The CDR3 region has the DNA TGTGCCACCAGCAGAGATAAAACGAACACCGGGGAGCTGTTTTTT. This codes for CATSRDKTNTGELFF.

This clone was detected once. CDR3 amino acids: CASSILQASSGNTIYF. DNA of the CDR3: TGCGCCAGCAGCATTCTCCAGGCGAGCTCTGGAAACACCATATATTTT. V and J are TRBV5-1 and TRBJ1-3; D gene uncertain. Germline CDR1 reads SGHRS; CDR2 reads YFSETQ. Trimming took 4 bases from V and 0 from J, leaving 14 bases between them. This CDR3 region has 16 residues.

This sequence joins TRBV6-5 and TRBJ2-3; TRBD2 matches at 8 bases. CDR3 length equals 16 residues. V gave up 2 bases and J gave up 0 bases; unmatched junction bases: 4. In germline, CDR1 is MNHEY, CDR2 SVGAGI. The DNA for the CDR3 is TGTGCCAGCAGTTACCGCCCTAGCGGGAGCACAGATACGCAGTATTTT. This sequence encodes CASSYRPSGSTDTQYF.

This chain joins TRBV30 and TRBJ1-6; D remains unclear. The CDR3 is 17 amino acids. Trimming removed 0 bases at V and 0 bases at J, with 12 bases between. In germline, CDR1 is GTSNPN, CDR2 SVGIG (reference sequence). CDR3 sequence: CAWSVTRIFSYNSPLHF. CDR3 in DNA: TGTGCCTGGAGTGTAACCAGGATATTCTCCTATAATTCACCCCTCCACTTT.

CDR3 amino acids: CASRPGGAYYEQYF. Written as DNA, the CDR3 is TGTGCCAGCCGACCCGGGGGGGCCTACTACGAGCAGTACTTC. The V and J genes are TRBV27 and TRBJ2-7; 8 bases agree with TRBD2. V dropped 8 bases and J dropped 3; count of bases not matched to a gene: 9. Germline V gives CDR1 MNHEY, CDR2 SMNVEV (reference sequence). The CDR3 has 14 amino acids.